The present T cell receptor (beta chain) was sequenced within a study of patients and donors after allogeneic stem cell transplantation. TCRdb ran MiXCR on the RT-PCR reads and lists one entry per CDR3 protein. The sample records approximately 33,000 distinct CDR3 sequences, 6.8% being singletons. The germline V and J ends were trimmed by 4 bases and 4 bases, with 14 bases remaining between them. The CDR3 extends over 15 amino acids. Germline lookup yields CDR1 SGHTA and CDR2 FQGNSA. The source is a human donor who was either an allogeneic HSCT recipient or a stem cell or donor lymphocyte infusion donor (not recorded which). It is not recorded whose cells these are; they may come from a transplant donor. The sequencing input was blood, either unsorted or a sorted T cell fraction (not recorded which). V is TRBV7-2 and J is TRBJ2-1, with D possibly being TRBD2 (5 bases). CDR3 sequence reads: CASSWTLNPYNEQFF. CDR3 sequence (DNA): TGTGCCAGCAGCTGGACTCTAAACCCTTACAATGAGCAGTTCTTC. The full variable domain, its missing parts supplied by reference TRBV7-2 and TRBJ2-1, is GAGVSQSPSNKVTEKGKDVELRCDPISGHTALYWYRQSLGQGLEFLIYFQGNSAPDKSGLPSDRFSAERTGGSVSTLTIQRTQQEDSAVYLCASSWTLNPYNEQFFGPGTRLTVL.